What follows describes a single T cell receptor (beta chain). Amplification used 60 Vbeta primers and 13 Jbeta primers. Assay used: immunoSEQ multiplex PCR; TCRdb lists only in-frame clones, some missing. The sample has about 180,000 clones, around 80% seen once. The sample originates from a study of cytomegalovirus exposure and HLA in healthy donors. V gave up 2 bases and J gave up 8 bases; unmatched junction bases: 8. This CDR3 contains 16 residues. The V gene's germline CDR1 is MDHEN and CDR2 SYDVKM. This TCR came from a woman between 40 and 50 years old in good health and CMV-seronegative. The chain links TRBV28 to TRBJ2-1, with 11 bases aligning to TRBD1. Sequencing was done on a sample of PBMCs. This chain's CDR3 is CASSLKDRGRIHEQFF. CDR3 DNA: TGTGCCAGCAGTTTAAAGGACAGGGGGCGCATCCATGAGCAGTTCTTC. Together with reference TRBV28 and TRBJ2-1, the CDR3 gives the full variable domain: DVKVTQSSRYLVKRTGEKVFLECVQDMDHENMFWYRQDPGLGLRLIYFSYDVKMKEKGDIPEGYSVSREKKERFSLILESASTNQTSMYLCASSLKDRGRIHEQFFGPGTRLTVL.